This TCR beta chain comes out of a study of shared clonotypes between healthy human individuals. The investigators split CD4+ cells into a CD45RA+ naive subset and a CD45RA-negative memory subset. The input for sorted-subset replicate PCRs was approximately 200 ng DNA, 25,000 to 35,000 T cell genomes. Sequencing used immunoSEQ multiplex PCR; TCRdb keeps in-frame clones, though not all of them. The sample yields 1,100,000 or so clones, 75% to 80% seen once. Trimming took 0 bases from V and 2 from J; bases not matched to a gene: 5. Per the germline V gene, CDR1 is SGHDT and CDR2 is YYEEEE. The CDR3 extends over 17 amino acids.

This TCR was recovered from a man between 18 and 35 years old in good health. Some clones in this sample may be carry-over from other donors' samples. The V and J genes are TRBV5-6 and TRBJ2-6, with TRBD2 identical over 7 bases. Sequencing was performed on memory CD4+ T cells from PBMCs. The subset here: CD45RA-negative fraction. In DNA form, the CDR3 reads TGTGCCAGCAGCTTGGGAGGGAGGGCGCCTGGGGCCAACGTCCTGACTTTC. Its translation: CASSLGGRAPGANVLTF.